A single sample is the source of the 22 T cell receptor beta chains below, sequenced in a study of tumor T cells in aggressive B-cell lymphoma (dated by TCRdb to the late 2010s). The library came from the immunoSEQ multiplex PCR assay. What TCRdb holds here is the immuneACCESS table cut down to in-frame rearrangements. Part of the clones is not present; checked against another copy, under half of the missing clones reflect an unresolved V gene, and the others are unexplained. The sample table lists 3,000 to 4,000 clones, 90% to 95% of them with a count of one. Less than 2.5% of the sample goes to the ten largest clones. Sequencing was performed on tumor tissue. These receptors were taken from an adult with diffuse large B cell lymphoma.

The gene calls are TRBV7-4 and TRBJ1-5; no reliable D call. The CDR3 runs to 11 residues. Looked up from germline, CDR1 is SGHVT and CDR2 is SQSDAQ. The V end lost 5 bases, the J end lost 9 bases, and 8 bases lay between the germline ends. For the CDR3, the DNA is TGTGCCAGCAGCCACCCGGGGCCCCAGCATTTT. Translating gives CASSHPGPQHF.

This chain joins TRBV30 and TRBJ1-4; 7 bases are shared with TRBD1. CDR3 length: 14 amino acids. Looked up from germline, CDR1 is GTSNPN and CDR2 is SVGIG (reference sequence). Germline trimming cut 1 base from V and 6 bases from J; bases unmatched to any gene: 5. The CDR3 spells CAWSAGQVYEKLFF. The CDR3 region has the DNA TGTGCCTGGAGTGCCGGACAGGTATATGAAAAACTGTTTTTT.

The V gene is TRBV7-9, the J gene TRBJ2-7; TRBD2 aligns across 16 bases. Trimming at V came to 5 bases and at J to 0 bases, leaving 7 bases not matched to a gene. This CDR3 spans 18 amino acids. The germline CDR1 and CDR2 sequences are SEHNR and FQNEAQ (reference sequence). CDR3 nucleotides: TGTGCCAGCAGCGAACCGGGACTAGCGGGAGGGCCCTCCTACGAGCAGTACTTC. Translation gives CASSEPGLAGGPSYEQYF.

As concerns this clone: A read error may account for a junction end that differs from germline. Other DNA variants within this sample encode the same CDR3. This CDR3 is CTSSTPLETQYF. The DNA of the CDR3 is TGTACCAGCAGTACTCCGCTGGAGACCCAGTACTTC. The rearrangement links TRBV28 to TRBJ2-5; no reliable D call. Germline-derived CDR1 and CDR2 are MDHEN and SYDVKM. CDR3 size: 12 residues.

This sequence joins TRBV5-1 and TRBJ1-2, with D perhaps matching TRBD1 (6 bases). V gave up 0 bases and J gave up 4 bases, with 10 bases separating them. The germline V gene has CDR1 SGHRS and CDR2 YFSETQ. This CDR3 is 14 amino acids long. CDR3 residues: CASSLEGTSYGYTF. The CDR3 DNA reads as TGCGCCAGCAGCTTGGAAGGGACAAGCTATGGCTACACCTTC.

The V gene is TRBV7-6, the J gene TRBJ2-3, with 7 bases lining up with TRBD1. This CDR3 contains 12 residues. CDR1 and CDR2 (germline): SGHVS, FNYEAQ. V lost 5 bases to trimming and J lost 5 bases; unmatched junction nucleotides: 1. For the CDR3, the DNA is TGTGCCAGCAGCGCAGGGGGAGATACGCAGTATTTT. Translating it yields CASSAGGDTQYF.

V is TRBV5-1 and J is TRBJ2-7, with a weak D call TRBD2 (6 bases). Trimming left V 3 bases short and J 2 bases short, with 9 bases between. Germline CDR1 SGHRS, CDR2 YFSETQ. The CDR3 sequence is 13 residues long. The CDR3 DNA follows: TGCGCCAGCAGCTCGGGACTTGCCTACGAGCAGTACTTC. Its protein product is CASSSGLAYEQYF.

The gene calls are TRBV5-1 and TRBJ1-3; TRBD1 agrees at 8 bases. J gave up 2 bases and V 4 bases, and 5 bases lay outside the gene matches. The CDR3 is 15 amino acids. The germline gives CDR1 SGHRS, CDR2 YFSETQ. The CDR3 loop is CASSPDRGPGNTIYF. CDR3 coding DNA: TGCGCCAGCAGCCCAGACAGGGGTCCTGGAAACACCATATATTTT.

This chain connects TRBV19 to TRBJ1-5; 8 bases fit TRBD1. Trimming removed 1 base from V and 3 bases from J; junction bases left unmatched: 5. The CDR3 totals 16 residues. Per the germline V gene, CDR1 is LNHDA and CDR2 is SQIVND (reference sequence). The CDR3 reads CASSIGGDRYNQPQHF. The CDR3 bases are TGTGCCAGTAGTATAGGGGGGGACAGGTACAATCAGCCCCAGCATTTT.

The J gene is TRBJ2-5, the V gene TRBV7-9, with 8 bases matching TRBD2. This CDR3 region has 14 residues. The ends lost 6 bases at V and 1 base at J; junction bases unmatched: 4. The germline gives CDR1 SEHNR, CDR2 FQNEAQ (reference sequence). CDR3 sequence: CASRREGPQETQYF. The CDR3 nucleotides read TGTGCCAGCAGACGGGAGGGCCCCCAAGAGACCCAGTACTTC. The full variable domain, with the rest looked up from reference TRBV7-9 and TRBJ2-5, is DTGVSQNPRHKITKRGQNVTFRCDPISEHNRLYWYRQTLGQGPEFLTYFQNEAQLEKSRLLSDRFSAERPKGSFSTLEIQRTEQGDSAMYLCASRREGPQETQYFGPGTRLLVL.

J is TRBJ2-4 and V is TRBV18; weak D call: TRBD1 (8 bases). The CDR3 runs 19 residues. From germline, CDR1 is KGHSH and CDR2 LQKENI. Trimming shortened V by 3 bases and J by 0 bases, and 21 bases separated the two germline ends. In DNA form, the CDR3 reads TGTGCCAGCTCACCTACGATCGGACAGGGAGGGATAGCCAAAAACATTCAGTACTTC. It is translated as CASSPTIGQGGIAKNIQYF.

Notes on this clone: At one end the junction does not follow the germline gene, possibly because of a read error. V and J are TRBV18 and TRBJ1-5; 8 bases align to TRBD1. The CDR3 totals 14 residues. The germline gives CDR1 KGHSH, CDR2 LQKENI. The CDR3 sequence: CASSPQGAYQPQHF. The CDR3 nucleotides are TGTGCCAGCTCACCGCAGGGGGCATATCAGCCCCAACATTTT.

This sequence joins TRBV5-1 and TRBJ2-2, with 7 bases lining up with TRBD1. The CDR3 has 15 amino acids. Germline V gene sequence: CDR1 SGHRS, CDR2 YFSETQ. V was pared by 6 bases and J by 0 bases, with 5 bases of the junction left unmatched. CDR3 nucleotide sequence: TGCGCCAGCAAACGGACAGGAGCGAACACCGGGGAGCTGTTTTTT. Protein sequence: CASKRTGANTGELFF.

The CDR3: CASTRDLQGGYTF. In nucleotides, the CDR3 is TGTGCCAGCACCAGGGATCTGCAAGGTGGCTACACCTTC. The V call is TRBV6-5, the J call TRBJ1-2; a possible D gene is TRBD1 (5 bases). The CDR3 consists of 13 residues. Germline V lookup: CDR1 MNHEY, CDR2 SVGAGI. V was clipped by 7 bases and J by 7 bases, with 16 bases between them.

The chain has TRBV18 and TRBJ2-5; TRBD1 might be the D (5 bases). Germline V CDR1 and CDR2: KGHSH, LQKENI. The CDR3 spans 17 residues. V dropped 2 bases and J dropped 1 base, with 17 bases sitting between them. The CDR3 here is CASSPFRVGKLQETQYF. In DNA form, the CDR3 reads TGTGCCAGCTCACCATTCAGGGTAGGGAAACTCCAAGAGACCCAGTACTTC.

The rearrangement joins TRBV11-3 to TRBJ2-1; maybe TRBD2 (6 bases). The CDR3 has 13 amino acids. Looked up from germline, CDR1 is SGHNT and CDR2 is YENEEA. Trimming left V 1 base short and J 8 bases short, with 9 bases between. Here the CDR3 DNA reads TGTGCCAGCAGCTTAGCCCGGGACTATGAGCAGTTCTTC. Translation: CASSLARDYEQFF.

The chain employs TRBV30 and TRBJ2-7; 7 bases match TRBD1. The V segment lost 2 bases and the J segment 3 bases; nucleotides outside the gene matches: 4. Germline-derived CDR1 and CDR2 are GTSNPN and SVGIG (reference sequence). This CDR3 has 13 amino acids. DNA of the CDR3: TGTGCCTGGAGTAGGGGGCAGATCTACGAGCAGTACTTC. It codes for CAWSRGQIYEQYF.

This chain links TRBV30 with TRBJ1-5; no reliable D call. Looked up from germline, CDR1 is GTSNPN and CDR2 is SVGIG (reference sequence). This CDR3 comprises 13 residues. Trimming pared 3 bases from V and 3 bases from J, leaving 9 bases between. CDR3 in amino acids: CAWRPGFNQPQHF. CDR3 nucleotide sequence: TGTGCCTGGAGGCCGGGATTCAATCAGCCCCAGCATTTT.

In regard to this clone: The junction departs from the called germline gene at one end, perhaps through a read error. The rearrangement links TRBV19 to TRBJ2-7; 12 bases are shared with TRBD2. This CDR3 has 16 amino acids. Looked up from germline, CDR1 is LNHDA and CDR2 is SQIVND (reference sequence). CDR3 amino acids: CASGIRLAGERYEQYF. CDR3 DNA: TGTGCCAGTGGTATAAGACTAGCGGGAGAGAGATACGAGCAGTACTTC.

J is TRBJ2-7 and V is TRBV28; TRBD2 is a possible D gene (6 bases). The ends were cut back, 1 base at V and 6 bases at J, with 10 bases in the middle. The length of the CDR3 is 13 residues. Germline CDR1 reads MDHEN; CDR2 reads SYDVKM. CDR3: CASSLSQGGEQYF. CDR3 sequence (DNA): TGTGCCAGCAGTTTATCCCAGGGAGGCGAGCAGTACTTC.

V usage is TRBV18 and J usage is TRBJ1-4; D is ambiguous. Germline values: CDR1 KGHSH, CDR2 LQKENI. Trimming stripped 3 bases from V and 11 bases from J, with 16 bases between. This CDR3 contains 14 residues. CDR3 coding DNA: TGTGCCAGCTCACCGCGCGACGGGTGGGAGAAACTGTTTTTT. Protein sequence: CASSPRDGWEKLFF.

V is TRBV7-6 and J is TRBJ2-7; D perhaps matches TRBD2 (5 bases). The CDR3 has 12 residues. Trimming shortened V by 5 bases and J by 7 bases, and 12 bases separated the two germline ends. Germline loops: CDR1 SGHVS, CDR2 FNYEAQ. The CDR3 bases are TGTGCCAGCAGCACGCGGGTGGGGGAGCAGTACTTC. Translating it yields CASSTRVGEQYF.